Listed here are 24 T cell receptor beta chains from one sample, sequenced in a study of blood T cells in healthy people across ages (dated by TCRdb to between 2014 and 2017). Preparation of the library involved 5' RACE. TCRdb lists the instrument as Illumina HiSeq 2500. A second roughly 7 to 11 cycle PCR used a sample-barcoded 5' primer and a J-beta primer mix. The public reads were reanalyzed by TCRdb: fastp trimming at Q25, MiXCR alignment, in-frame beta chains only. A single entry per CDR3 protein holds the most common genes and DNA from its merged rows. Recorded for this sample are 850,000 to 1,000,000 distinct CDR3 sequences; approximately 49% of them occurred a single time. Roughly an eighth of the sample lies in the top ten. The sample taken for sequencing was blood. These receptors originate from a young man in good health.

CDR3 loop: CASSQYQGSNQPQYF. The DNA for the CDR3 is TGTGCCAGCAGCCAATACCAGGGGAGCAATCAGCCCCAGTATTTT. The chain is built from TRBV3-1 and TRBJ1-5; the D gene is possibly TRBD1 (6 bases). Gene TRBJ2-3 matches the end of the DNA better, so the J call may be wrong. CDR1 is LGHDT and CDR2 is YNNKEL in the germline V gene (reference sequence). There are 15 residues in the CDR3.

This clonotype was seen only a few times. This CDR3 reads CASSESEGKETQYF. The CDR3 coding sequence is TGTGCCAGCAGTGAAAGCGAGGGGAAAGAGACCCAGTACTTC. The J gene is TRBJ2-5, the V gene TRBV6-1; the D call may be TRBD1 or TRBD2 (5 bases each). This CDR3 contains 14 residues. Deletions cut 2 bases from V and 3 bases from J, with 10 bases between. Germline V CDR1 and CDR2: MNHNS, SASEGT.

The rearrangement links TRBV7-8 to TRBJ2-7, with D perhaps matching TRBD1 (5 bases). The CDR3 has 15 residues. The germline gives CDR1 SGHVS, CDR2 FQNEAQ. Between the trimmed V and J ends, which lost 2 bases and 1 base, there was a span of 12 bases. CDR3 amino acids: CASSLLRTPSYEQYF. Written as DNA, the CDR3 is TGTGCCAGCAGCTTATTAAGGACACCATCCTACGAGCAGTACTTC.

V and J are TRBV7-9 and TRBJ1-1, with D hard to call. CDR1 is SEHNR and CDR2 is FQNEAQ in the germline V gene (reference sequence). With 7 bases removed from V and 5 bases from J, the gap between germline ends came to 11 bases. The CDR3 length is 12 residues. The CDR3 loop reads CASILMRTEAFF. The CDR3 DNA sequence: TGTGCCAGCATACTCATGAGGACTGAAGCTTTCTTT.

The chain has TRBV5-1 and TRBJ2-4, with D possibly TRBD2 on 6 matching bases. The J call may be in error: the DNA end matches TRBJ2-7 better. The CDR3 contains 14 residues. CDR1 and CDR2 from the germline V gene are SGHRS and YFSETQ. The CDR3 here is CASTPGGAFYEQYF. CDR3 nucleotide sequence: TGCGCCAGCACCCCTGGAGGGGCCTTCTACGAGCAGTACTTC.

V usage is TRBV7-9 and J usage is TRBJ1-4; TRBD1 is a possible D gene (6 bases). CDR3 length: 14 amino acids. From germline, CDR1 is SEHNR and CDR2 FQNEAQ (reference sequence). The V gene lost 4 bases and the J gene lost 8 bases, with 14 bases spanning the gap. CDR3 residues: CASSSAGVREKLFF. DNA for the CDR3: TGTGCCAGCAGCTCGGCAGGGGTCCGAGAAAAACTGTTTTTT.

V usage is TRBV7-9 and J usage is TRBJ1-4, with TRBD1 matching over 7 bases. V was pared by 5 bases and J by 8 bases, with 11 bases of the junction left unmatched. The germline gives CDR1 SEHNR, CDR2 FQNEAQ (reference sequence). CDR3 length equals 15 residues. In DNA, the CDR3 is TGTGCCAGCAGCCCCCCGACAGGGTCTTGGGAAAAACTGTTTTTT. Translation: CASSPPTGSWEKLFF.

This chain links TRBV2 with TRBJ1-5; tentatively, D is TRBD1 (6 bases). Germline V CDR1 and CDR2: SNHLY, FYNNEI. The V end was cut by 6 bases, the J end by 3 bases, with 15 bases between. This CDR3 has 15 residues. Here the CDR3 reads CASSLQGPPNQPQHF. DNA for the CDR3: TGTGCCAGCAGCCTACAGGGACCCCCCAATCAGCCCCAGCATTTT.

The J gene is TRBJ2-3, the V gene TRBV27; D may match TRBD1 or TRBD2 (6 bases each). The V and J ends lost 8 bases and 3 bases respectively, with 12 bases between them. Germline V lookup: CDR1 MNHEY, CDR2 SMNVEV (reference sequence). CDR3 length: 13 residues. CDR3 DNA: TGTGCCAGCGTCTGGGGGGCAACAGATACGCAGTATTTT. Residues: CASVWGATDTQYF.

The rearrangement joins TRBV11-3 to TRBJ2-3, with D unclear. CDR3 size: 14 residues. Deletions cut 4 bases from V and 4 bases from J, with 12 bases between. Germline V CDR1 and CDR2: SGHNT, YENEEA. The CDR3 region has the DNA TGTGCCAGCAGCTCCTCAGCATCGGCAGATACGCAGTATTTT. As protein: CASSSSASADTQYF.

At least ten counts were recorded for this clonotype. V is TRBV29-1 and J is TRBJ2-1; 8 bases fit TRBD2. CDR3 length equals 14 residues. Germline loops: CDR1 SQVTM, CDR2 ANQGSEA. After removal of 6 bases from V and 0 bases from J, the junction contained 4 bases not matched to a gene. Written as DNA, the CDR3 is TGCAGCGTAGCCGGGACTAGCTCCTACAATGAGCAGTTCTTC. Encoded protein: CSVAGTSSYNEQFF.

The chain recombines TRBV5-1 with TRBJ1-2, with D tentatively TRBD1 (5 bases). The CDR3 extends over 15 amino acids. Germline assignment: CDR1 SGHRS and CDR2 YFSETQ. The V end was cut by 0 bases, the J end by 4 bases, with 13 bases between. The CDR3 region has the DNA TGCGCCAGCAGCTTGGAGGAGGGGACCGCCTATGGCTACACCTTC. Its translation: CASSLEEGTAYGYTF.

This clonotype was found a few times. The V and J genes are TRBV12-3 or TRBV12-4 and TRBJ1-1; no firm D call. V was cut by 8 bases and J by 4 bases, with 11 bases left in between. This CDR3 is 12 amino acids long. The CDR3 loop reads CASGRGSTEAFF. The CDR3 coding sequence is TGTGCCAGCGGACGGGGAAGCACTGAAGCTTTCTTT.

The rearrangement uses TRBV6-2 or TRBV6-3 and TRBJ2-1; 9 positions agree with TRBD1. With 5 bases clipped from V and 8 bases from J, the junction kept 7 bases outside the gene matches. The CDR3 covers 14 residues. The germline V gene has CDR1 MNHEY and CDR2 SVGEGT. The CDR3 sequence is CASSPGTGRDEQFF. CDR3 nucleotides: TGTGCCAGCAGTCCCGGGACAGGGAGAGATGAGCAGTTCTTC.

The chain joins TRBV29-1 to TRBJ2-4; unclear D gene. CDR1 is SQVTM and CDR2 is ANQGSEA in the germline V gene. The CDR3 loop spans 13 amino acids. Trimming pared 5 bases from V and 1 base from J, leaving 9 bases between. Here the CDR3 DNA reads TGCAGCGTTCTTTTGGTGGCCAAAAACATTCAGTACTTC. Residues: CSVLLVAKNIQYF.

This clonotype was seen only a few times. The rearrangement links TRBV6-5 to TRBJ2-1; no clear D. The V end lost 5 bases, the J end lost 5 bases, and 19 bases lay between the germline ends. CDR1 is MNHEY, CDR2 SVGAGI, per germline. This CDR3 is 16 amino acids long. CDR3: CASSPVVANFNNEQFF. CDR3 DNA: TGTGCCAGCAGTCCAGTGGTGGCCAACTTTAACAATGAGCAGTTCTTC.

This chain joins TRBV5-1 and TRBJ2-1, with 8 positions matching TRBD2. There are 14 residues in the CDR3. Trimming cost V 1 base and J 5 bases; bases outside gene matches: 2. CDR1 SGHRS and CDR2 YFSETQ come from the germline V gene. The CDR3 DNA reads as TGCGCCAGCAGCTTGCCCGGGGGGGACAATGAGCAGTTCTTC. Translating it yields CASSLPGGDNEQFF.

There are a few counts of this clonotype. This chain joins TRBV5-4 and TRBJ1-1; D gene ambiguous. CDR1 and CDR2 from the germline V gene are SGHNT and YYREEE (reference sequence). With 4 bases removed from V and 1 base from J, the gap between germline ends came to 11 bases. The CDR3 runs to 14 residues. The CDR3, as DNA: TGTGCCAGCAGCCCACGCGAGGCGAACACTGAAGCTTTCTTT. Amino acids: CASSPREANTEAFF.

This clonotype was seen repeatedly, ten times or more. This chain links TRBV2 with TRBJ2-5, with 7 bases lining up with TRBD1. This CDR3 comprises 12 residues. The germline V gene encodes CDR1 SNHLY and CDR2 FYNNEI. Trimming at V came to 8 bases and at J to 1 base, leaving 1 base not matched to a gene. CDR3 coding DNA: TGTGCCAGCCGGGACAGCCAAGAGACCCAGTACTTC. Encoded protein: CASRDSQETQYF.

This clonotype is a singleton in its sample. The V and J genes are TRBV4-2 and TRBJ2-2, with 7 positions matching TRBD2. Germline V gives CDR1 LGHNA, CDR2 YNFKEQ. J lost 4 bases, V lost 3 bases, and 5 bases had no gene match. The CDR3 is made up of 15 amino acids. The CDR3 here is CASSQEPGGTGELFF. The DNA of the CDR3 is TGTGCCAGCAGCCAGGAGCCGGGAGGCACCGGGGAGCTGTTTTTT.

To note about this clonotype: One end of the junction is discordant with germline, which a read error may explain. J is TRBJ2-3 and V is TRBV12-3 or TRBV12-4; D not resolved. The CDR3 is 11 residues long. Here the CDR3 DNA reads TGTGCCAGCAGGCTCACAGATGCGCAGTATTTT. Translation gives CASRLTDAQYF.

This chain links TRBV7-9 with TRBJ1-2, with TRBD1 as a possible D gene (6 bases). The CDR3 has 17 residues. The germline V gene encodes CDR1 SEHNR and CDR2 FQNEAQ (reference sequence). V lost 5 bases to trimming and J lost 1 base, with 20 bases between them. CDR3 sequence: CASSQGQGHVINYGYTF. The CDR3 DNA sequence: TGTGCCAGCAGCCAGGGACAAGGCCATGTTATTAACTATGGCTACACCTTC.

This clonotype has more than one count but fewer than ten. The J gene is TRBJ2-7, the V gene TRBV27; TRBD2 matches 9 bases. V lost 3 bases to trimming and J lost 6 bases; unmatched junction nucleotides: 9. The germline V gene has CDR1 MNHEY and CDR2 SMNVEV (reference sequence). This CDR3 spans 15 amino acids. The CDR3 coding sequence is TGTGCCAGCAGTTTCCCAGGGACTAGCTTCCTCGAGCAGTACTTC. It encodes CASSFPGTSFLEQYF.

This clonotype was found once. As DNA, the CDR3 is TGTGCCACCAGCAGGGGCGTGACAGGGCTCGAGAATGAGCAGTTCTTC. Residues: CATSRGVTGLENEQFF. V gene TRBV15 combines with J gene TRBJ2-1; TRBD1 matches 7 bases. J was trimmed by 7 bases and V by 3 bases; bases with no gene match: 12. The CDR3 sequence is 16 residues long. Germline CDR1 and CDR2: LNHNV and YYDKDF (reference sequence).